This TCR beta chain stems from a study of blood T cell repertoires in COVID-19. As for the study in general: The United States, Italy and Spain provided the acute and convalescent COVID-19 samples.

Data came from immunoSEQ multiplex PCR; TCRdb stores just in-frame clones and leaves some out. This table holds 120,000 to 150,000 clones, approximately 80% found once. Trimming took off 5 bases at V and 4 bases at J, with 5 bases between the two ends. Germline V gives CDR1 MDHEN, CDR2 SYDVKM. The CDR3 loop spans 11 amino acids. This clone was detected once. The receptor was isolated from a human donor with acute or convalescent COVID-19. The donor label of this sample is uncertain. What was sequenced was peripheral blood. V and J are TRBV28 and TRBJ2-5; D is unresolved. The CDR3 reads CASSLSETQYF. CDR3 nucleotides: TGTGCCAGCAGTCTTTCAGAGACCCAGTACTTC. The variable domain in full, completed from reference TRBV28 and TRBJ2-5, reads DVKVTQSSRYLVKRTGEKVFLECVQDMDHENMFWYRQDPGLGLRLIYFSYDVKMKEKGDIPEGYSVSREKKERFSLILESASTNQTSMYLCASSLSETQYFGPGTRLLVL.